One T cell receptor beta chain is described in this entry. This CDR3 contains 16 residues. The V gene lost 0 bases and the J gene lost 4 bases, with 11 bases spanning the gap. Germline assignment: CDR1 KGHDR and CDR2 SFDVKD. This sample is drawn from a study of blood T cell repertoires in COVID-19. Study at large: Donors in the United States, Italy and Spain gave samples during acute or convalescent COVID-19. Sources were T cells, B-cell-depleted T cells, or PBMCs; the material itself was cDNA or gDNA.

Original processing methods: It was from reference gene primer amplification that nucleated cell counts were estimated. TCRdb's table, derived via immunoSEQ multiplex PCR, lists solely in-frame clones and lacks some. V and J calls and clone size come straight from that table; D and trimming were deduced from the DNA. Counted here are some 80,000 clones, about 88% occurring once; the ten biggest clones make up approximately 16%. This receptor was obtained from a woman of 80 years or more with active or convalescent COVID-19. The sequencing sample was made of peripheral blood. The chain couples TRBV24-1 to TRBJ1-4, with D perhaps TRBD1 (5 bases). The CDR3 spells CATSDLLWGDNEKLFF. The CDR3 nucleotides read TGTGCCACCAGTGATTTGCTTTGGGGGGATAATGAAAAACTGTTTTTT.